This T cell receptor (beta chain) was sequenced in a study of shared clonotypes between healthy human individuals. Looking at the study overall: There were three CD4 naive, three CD4 memory, two CD8 naive and one CD8 memory plates per donor.

CD4+ cells underwent separation, giving CD45RA+ naive and CD45RA-negative memory subsets. Method: immunoSEQ multiplex PCR; TCRdb's copy keeps in-frame clones and lacks some. The data hold roughly 650,000 clones, with more than 95% observed a single time. The CDR3 loop spans 13 amino acids. Germline assignment: CDR1 LNHDA and CDR2 SQIVND (reference sequence). The V end was cut by 3 bases, the J end by 5 bases, with 11 bases between. Sequencing was performed on naive CD4+ T cells sorted from blood. Stated subset: CD45RA+ positively selected. The clonotype originates from a woman in her twenties or thirties in good health. The V gene is TRBV19, the J gene TRBJ2-7, with D possibly TRBD1 on 6 matching bases. CDR3 in DNA: TGTGCCAGTAGTATTATCAGGGGAGACGAGCAGTACTTC. Its protein is CASSIIRGDEQYF. The full variable domain, with the rest looked up from reference TRBV19 and TRBJ2-7, is DGGITQSPKYLFRKEGQNVTLSCEQNLNHDAMYWYRQDPGQGLRLIYYSQIVNDFQKGDIAEGYSVSREKKESFPLTVTSAQKNPTAFYLCASSIIRGDEQYFGPGTRLTVT.